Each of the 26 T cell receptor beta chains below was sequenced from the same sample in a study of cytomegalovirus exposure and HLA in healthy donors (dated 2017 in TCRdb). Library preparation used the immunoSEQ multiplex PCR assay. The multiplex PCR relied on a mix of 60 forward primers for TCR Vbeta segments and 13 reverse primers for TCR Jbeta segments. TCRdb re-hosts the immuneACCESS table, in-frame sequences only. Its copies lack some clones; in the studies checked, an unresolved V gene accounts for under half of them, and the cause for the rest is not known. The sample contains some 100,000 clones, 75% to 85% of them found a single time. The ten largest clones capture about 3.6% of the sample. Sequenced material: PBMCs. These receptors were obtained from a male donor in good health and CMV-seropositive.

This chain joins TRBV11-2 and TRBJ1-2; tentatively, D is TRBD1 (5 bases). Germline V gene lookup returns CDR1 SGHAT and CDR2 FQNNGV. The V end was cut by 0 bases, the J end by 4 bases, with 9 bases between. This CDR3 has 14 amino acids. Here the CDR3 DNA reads TGTGCCAGCAGCTTAGAGGGGCTGCGCTATGGCTACACCTTC. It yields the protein CASSLEGLRYGYTF.

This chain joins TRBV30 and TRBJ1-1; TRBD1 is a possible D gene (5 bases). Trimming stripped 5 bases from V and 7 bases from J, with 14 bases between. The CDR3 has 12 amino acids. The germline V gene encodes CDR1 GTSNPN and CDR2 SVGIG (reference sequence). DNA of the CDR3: TGTGCCTGGGTTCTCCAGGGACTTGAAGCTTTCTTT. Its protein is CAWVLQGLEAFF.

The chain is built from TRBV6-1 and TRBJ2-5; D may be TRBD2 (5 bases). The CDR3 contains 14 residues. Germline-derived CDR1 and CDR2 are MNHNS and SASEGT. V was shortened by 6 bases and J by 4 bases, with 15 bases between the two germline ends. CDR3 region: CASSPDGVRETQYF. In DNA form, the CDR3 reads TGTGCCAGCAGCCCCGACGGGGTGAGAGAGACCCAGTACTTC.

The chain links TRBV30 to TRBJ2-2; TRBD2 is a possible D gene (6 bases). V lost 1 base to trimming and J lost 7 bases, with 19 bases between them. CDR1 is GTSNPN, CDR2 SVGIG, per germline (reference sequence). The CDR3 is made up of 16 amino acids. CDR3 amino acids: CAWSATGGSSLGELFF. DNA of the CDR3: TGTGCCTGGAGTGCGACCGGGGGATCCTCCCTCGGGGAGCTGTTTTTT.

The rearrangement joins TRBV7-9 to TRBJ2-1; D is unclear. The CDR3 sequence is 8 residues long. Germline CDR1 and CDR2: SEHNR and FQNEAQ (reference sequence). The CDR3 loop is CSADEQFF. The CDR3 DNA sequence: TGTTCTGCAGATGAGCAGTTCTTC.

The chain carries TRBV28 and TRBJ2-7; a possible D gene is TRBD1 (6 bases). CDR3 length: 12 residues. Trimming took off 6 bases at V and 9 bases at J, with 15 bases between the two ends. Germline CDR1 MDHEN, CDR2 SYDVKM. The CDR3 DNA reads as TGTGCCAGCAGCTCCACAGGGATGGGGCAGTACTTC. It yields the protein CASSSTGMGQYF. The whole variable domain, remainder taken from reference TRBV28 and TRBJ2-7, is DVKVTQSSRYLVKRTGEKVFLECVQDMDHENMFWYRQDPGLGLRLIYFSYDVKMKEKGDIPEGYSVSREKKERFSLILESASTNQTSMYLCASSSTGMGQYFGPGTRLTVT.

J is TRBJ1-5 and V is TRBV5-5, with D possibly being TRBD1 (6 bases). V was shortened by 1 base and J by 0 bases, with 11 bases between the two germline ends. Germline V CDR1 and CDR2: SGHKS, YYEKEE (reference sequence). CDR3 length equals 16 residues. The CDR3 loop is CASSLRGGYSNQPQHF. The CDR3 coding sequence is TGTGCCAGCAGCTTGAGGGGGGGATATAGCAATCAGCCCCAGCATTTT.

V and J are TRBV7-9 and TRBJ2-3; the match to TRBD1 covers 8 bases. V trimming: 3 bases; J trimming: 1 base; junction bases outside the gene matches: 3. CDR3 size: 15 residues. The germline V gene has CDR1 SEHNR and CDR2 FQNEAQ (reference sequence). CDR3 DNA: TGTGCCAGCAGCTTGAAGACAGGGGGCACAGATACGCAGTATTTT. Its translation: CASSLKTGGTDTQYF.

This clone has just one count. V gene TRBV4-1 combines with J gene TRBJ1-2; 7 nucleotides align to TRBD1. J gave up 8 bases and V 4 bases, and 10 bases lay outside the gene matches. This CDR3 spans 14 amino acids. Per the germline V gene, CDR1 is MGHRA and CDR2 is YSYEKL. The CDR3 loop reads CASSPIDRVWGYTF. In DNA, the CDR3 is TGCGCCAGCAGCCCGATCGACAGGGTGTGGGGCTACACCTTC.

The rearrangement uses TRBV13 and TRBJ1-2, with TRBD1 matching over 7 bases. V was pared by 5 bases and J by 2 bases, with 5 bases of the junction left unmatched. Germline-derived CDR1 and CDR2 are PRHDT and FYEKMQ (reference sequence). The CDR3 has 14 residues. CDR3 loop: CASSLGGQNYGYTF. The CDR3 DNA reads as TGTGCCAGCAGCCTGGGGGGACAGAACTATGGCTACACCTTC. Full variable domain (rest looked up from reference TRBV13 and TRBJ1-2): AAGVIQSPRHLIKEKRETATLKCYPIPRHDTVYWYQQGPGQDPQFLISFYEKMQSDKGSIPDRFSAQQFSDYHSELNMSSLELGDSALYFCASSLGGQNYGYTFGSGTRLTVV.

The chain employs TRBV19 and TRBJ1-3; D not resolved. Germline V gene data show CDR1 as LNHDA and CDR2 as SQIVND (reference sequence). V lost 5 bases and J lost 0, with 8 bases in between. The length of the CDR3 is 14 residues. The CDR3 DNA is TGTGCCAGTAGTCCCCTGAGCTCTGGAAACACCATATATTTT. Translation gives CASSPLSSGNTIYF.

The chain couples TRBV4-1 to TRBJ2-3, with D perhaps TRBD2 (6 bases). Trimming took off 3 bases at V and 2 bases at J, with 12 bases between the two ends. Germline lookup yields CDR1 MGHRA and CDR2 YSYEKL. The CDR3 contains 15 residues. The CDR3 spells CASSQRDSTTDTQYF. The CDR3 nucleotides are TGCGCCAGCAGCCAGCGGGACTCCACCACAGATACGCAGTATTTT.

The CDR3 is CASSPPDRANSPLHF. The CDR3 region has the DNA TGTGCCAGCTCACCACCGGACAGGGCTAATTCACCCCTCCACTTT. The V call is TRBV18, the J call TRBJ1-6, with 8 bases that match TRBD1. Germline CDR1 KGHSH, CDR2 LQKENI. There are 15 residues in the CDR3. V shed 0 bases and J 6 bases; nucleotides not matched to a gene: 1.

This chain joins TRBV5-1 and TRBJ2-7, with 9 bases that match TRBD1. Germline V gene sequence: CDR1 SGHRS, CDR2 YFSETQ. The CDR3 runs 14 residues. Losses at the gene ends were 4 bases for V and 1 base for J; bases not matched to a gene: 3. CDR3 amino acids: CASSVTGGSYEQYF. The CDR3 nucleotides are TGCGCCAGCAGCGTGACAGGGGGATCCTACGAGCAGTACTTC.

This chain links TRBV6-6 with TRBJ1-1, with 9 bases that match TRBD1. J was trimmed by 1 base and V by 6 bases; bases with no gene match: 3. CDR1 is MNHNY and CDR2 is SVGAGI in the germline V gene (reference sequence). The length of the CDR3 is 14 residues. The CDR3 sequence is CASRSTGGNTEAFF. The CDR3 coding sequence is TGTGCCAGCAGGTCGACAGGGGGGAACACTGAAGCTTTCTTT.

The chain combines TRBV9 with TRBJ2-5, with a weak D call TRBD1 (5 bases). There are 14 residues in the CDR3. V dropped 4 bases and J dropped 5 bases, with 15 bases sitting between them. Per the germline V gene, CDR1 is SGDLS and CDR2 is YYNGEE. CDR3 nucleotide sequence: TGTGCCAGCAGCCCCGGCGGCAGGGTGGAGACCCAGTACTTC. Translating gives CASSPGGRVETQYF.

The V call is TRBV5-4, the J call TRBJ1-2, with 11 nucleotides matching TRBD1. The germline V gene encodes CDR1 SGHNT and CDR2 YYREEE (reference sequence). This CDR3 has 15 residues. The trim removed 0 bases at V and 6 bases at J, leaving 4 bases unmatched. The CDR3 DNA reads TGTGCCAGCAGCTTGGCCGGGACAGGGGGAAATGGCTACACCTTC. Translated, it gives CASSLAGTGGNGYTF. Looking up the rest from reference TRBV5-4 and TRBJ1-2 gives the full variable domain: ETGVTQSPTHLIKTRGQQVTLRCSSQSGHNTVSWYQQALGQGPQFIFQYYREEENGRGNFPPRFSGLQFPNYSSELNVNALELDDSALYLCASSLAGTGGNGYTFGSGTRLTVV.

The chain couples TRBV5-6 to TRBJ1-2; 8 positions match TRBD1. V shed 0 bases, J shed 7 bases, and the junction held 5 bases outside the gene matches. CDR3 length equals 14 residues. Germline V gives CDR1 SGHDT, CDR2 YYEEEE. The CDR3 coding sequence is TGTGCCAGCAGCTTGGCAGGGGGCGAGCGTGGCTACACCTTC. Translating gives CASSLAGGERGYTF. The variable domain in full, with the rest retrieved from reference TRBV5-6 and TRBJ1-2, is DAGVTQSPTHLIKTRGQQVTLRCSPKSGHDTVSWYQQALGQGPQFIFQYYEEEERQRGNFPDRFSGHQFPNYSSELNVNALLLGDSALYLCASSLAGGERGYTFGSGTRLTVV.

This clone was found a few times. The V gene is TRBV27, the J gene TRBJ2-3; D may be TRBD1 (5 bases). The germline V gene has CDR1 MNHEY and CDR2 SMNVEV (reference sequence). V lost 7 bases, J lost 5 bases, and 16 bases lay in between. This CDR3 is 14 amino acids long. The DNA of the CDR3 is TGTGCCAGCACCTCTCGCAGGGTTGGAGATACGCAGTATTTT. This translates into CASTSRRVGDTQYF.

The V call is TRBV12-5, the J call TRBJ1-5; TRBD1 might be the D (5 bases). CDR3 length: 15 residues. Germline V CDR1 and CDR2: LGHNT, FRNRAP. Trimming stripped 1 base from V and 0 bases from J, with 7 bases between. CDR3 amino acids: CASGLGQYSNQPQHF. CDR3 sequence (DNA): TGTGCTAGTGGTTTGGGACAGTATAGCAATCAGCCCCAGCATTTT.

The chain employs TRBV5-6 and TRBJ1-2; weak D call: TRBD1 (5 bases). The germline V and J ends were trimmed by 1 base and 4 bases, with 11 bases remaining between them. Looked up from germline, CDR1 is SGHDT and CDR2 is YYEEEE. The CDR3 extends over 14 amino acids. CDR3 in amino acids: CASSLPAGSYGYTF. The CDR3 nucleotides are TGTGCCAGCAGCTTGCCGGCAGGGTCCTATGGCTACACCTTC.

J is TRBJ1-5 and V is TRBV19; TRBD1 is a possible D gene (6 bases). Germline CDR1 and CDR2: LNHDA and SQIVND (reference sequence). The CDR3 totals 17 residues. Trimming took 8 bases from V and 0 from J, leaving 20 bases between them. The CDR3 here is CASSTREDSHSNQPQHF. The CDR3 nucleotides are TGTGCCAGTTCCACTCGAGAGGACAGTCATAGCAATCAGCCCCAGCATTTT.

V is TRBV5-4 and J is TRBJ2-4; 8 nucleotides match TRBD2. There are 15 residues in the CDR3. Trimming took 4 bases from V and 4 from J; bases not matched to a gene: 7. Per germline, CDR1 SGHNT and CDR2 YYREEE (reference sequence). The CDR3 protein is CASSPSGGVKNIQYF. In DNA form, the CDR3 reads TGTGCCAGCAGCCCCTCGGGGGGGGTAAAAAACATTCAGTACTTC.

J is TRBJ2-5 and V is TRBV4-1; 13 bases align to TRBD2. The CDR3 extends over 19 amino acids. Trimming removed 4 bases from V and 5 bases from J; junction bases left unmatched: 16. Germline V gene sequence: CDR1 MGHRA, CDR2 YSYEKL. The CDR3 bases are TGCGCCAGCAGCCTTGGAGTTGGACTAGCGGGGGTTTTAGGCGAGACCCAGTACTTC. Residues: CASSLGVGLAGVLGETQYF.

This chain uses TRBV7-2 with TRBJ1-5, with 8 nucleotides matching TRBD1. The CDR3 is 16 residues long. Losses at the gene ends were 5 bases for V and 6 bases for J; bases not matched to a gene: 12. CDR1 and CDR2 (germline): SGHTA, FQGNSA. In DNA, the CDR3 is TGTGCCAGCAGCCCCGGGGTCCCAGGGGGCAGTCAGCCCCAGCATTTT. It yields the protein CASSPGVPGGSQPQHF.

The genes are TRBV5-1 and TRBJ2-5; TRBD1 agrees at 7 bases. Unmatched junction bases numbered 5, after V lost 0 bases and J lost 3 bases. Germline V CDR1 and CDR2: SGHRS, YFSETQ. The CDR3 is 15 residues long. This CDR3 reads CASSLVSGGEETQYF. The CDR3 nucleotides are TGCGCCAGCAGCTTGGTGTCAGGGGGAGAAGAGACCCAGTACTTC.